The TCR beta chain described here comes from a study of cytomegalovirus exposure and HLA in healthy donors. Study-wide findings and caveats: Specificity for CMV antigens was confirmed in vitro for a few of the CMV-associated chains.

With regard to this clone: Its target is not known.

Deletions cut 3 bases from V and 2 bases from J, with 8 bases between. Looked up from germline, CDR1 is MNHEY and CDR2 is SMNVEV (reference sequence). This CDR3 has 14 amino acids. The repertoire was sequenced with immunoSEQ multiplex PCR; TCRdb's copy has only in-frame clones and lacks some. The table has roughly 150,000 clones, just under 85% seen once; the top ten hold approximately 2%. The specimen sequenced was PBMCs. This TCR came from a man aged 30 to 45 in good health and CMV-seropositive. The V and J genes are TRBV27 and TRBJ1-5, with D perhaps matching TRBD1 (5 bases). CDR3 coding DNA: TGTGCCAGCAGTTTTCTGGGGCGCAATCAGCCCCAGCATTTT. The encoded protein is CASSFLGRNQPQHF.